The sequence of this T cell receptor beta chain was determined in a study of tumor-infiltrating lymphocytes in localized non-small cell lung cancer. The study's findings and limits: Compared with uninvolved lung, tumors showed higher T cell infiltration by TCRbeta sequencing. Different pieces of the same tissue went to different assays, confounding technical variation with intratumor heterogeneity.

TCRdb keeps only in-frame clones here, not all; method: immunoSEQ multiplex PCR. Of about 16,000 clones listed, approximately 73% were seen once; the top ten hold roughly 4%. Trimming stripped 4 bases from V and 9 bases from J, with 17 bases between. CDR1 and CDR2 (germline): SGDLS, YYNGEE. CDR3 length equals 14 residues. Comments on this clone: Its antigen is not identified.

The clonotype comes from a human donor with non-small cell lung cancer. The sequencing sample was made of lung tumor tissue. The chain combines TRBV9 with TRBJ2-1, with no clear D. The CDR3 is CASSLAYGNGEQFF. The CDR3 DNA reads TGTGCCAGCAGCTTAGCCTACGGTAACGGTGAGCAGTTCTTC.